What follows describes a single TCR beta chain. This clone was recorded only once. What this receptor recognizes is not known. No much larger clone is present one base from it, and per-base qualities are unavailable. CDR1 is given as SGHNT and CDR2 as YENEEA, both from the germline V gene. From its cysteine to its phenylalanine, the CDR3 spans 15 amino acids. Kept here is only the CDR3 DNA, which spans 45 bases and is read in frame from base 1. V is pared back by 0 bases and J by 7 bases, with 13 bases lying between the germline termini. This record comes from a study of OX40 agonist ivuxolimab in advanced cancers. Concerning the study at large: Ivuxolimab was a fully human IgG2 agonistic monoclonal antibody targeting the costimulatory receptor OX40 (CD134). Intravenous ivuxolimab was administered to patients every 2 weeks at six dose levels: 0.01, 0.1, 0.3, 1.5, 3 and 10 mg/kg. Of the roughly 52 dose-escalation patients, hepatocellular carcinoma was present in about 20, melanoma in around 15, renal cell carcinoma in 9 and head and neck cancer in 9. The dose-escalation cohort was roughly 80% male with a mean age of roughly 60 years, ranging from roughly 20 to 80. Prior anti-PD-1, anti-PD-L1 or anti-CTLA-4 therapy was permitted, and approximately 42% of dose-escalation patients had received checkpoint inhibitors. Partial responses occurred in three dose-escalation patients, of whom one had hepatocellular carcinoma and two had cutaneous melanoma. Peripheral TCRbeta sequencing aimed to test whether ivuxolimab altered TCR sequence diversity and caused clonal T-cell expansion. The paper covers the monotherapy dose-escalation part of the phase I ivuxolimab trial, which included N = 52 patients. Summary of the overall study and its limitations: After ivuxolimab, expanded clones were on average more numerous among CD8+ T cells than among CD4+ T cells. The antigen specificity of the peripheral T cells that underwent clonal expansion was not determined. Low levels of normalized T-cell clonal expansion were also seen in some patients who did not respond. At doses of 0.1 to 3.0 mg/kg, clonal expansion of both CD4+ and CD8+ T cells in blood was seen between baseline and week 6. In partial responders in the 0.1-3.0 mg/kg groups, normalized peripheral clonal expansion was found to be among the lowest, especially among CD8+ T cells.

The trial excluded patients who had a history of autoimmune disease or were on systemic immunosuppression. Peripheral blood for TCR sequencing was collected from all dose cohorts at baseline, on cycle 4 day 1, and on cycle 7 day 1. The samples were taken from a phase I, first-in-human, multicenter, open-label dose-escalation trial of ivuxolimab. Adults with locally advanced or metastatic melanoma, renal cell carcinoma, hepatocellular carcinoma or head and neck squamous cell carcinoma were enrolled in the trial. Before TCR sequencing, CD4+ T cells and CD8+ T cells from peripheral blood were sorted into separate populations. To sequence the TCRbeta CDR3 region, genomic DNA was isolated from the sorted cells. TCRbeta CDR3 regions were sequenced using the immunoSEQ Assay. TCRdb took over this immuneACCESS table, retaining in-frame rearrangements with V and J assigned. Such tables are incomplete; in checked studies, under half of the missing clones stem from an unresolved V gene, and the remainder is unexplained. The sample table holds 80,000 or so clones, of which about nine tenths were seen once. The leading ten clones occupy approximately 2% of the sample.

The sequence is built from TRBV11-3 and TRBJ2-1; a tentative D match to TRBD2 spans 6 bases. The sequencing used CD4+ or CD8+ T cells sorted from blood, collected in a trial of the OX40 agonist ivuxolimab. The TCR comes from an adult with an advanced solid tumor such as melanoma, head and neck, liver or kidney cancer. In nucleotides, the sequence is TGTGCCAGCAGCTTAGATGGCGGGATGATAAATGAGCAGTTCTTC. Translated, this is CASSLDGGMINEQFF. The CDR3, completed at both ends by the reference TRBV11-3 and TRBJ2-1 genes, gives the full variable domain EAGVVQSPRYKIIEKKQPVAFWCNPISGHNTLYWYLQNLGQGPELLIRYENEEAVDDSQLPKDRFSAERLKGVDSTLKIQPAELGDSAVYLCASSLDGGMINEQFFGPGTRLTVL.